Listed below are T cell receptor beta chains from one sample, sequenced in a study of T cell responses to AZD1222 COVID-19 vaccine. Here immunoSEQ multiplex PCR was the method, and the copy in TCRdb shows in-frame clones only, minus some. The sample yields roughly 190,000 clones, around 92% seen once. The sequences come from peripheral blood, collected on day 0 of AZD1222 vaccination. All receptors come from an adult in good health. Both conserved end residues are part of each CDR3. The order of the fields is V gene, J gene, clone size, D gene, CDR3 protein, CDR3 DNA. The D gene is left open where the match is weak. Where a row states a size, it is once, few, many or the class of an expanded clone; other rows omit it.

V: TRBV18
J: TRBJ1-2
size: NA
D: NA
CDR3: CASSPTSAGNLRGYTF
DNA: TGTGCCAGCTCACCGACGTCGGCAGGGAATTTACGTGGCTACACCTTC

V: TRBV30
J: TRBJ1-5
size: NA
D: NA
CDR3: CAWSVFGGGQPQHF
DNA: TGTGCCTGGAGTGTGTTTGGGGGAGGCCAGCCCCAGCATTTT

V: TRBV5-8
J: TRBJ1-2
size: NA
D: TRBD1
CDR3: CASSPRTGGFYGYTF
DNA: TGTGCCAGCAGCCCGAGGACAGGCGGATTCTATGGCTACACCTTC

V: TRBV28
J: TRBJ1-6
size: NA
D: NA
CDR3: CASSLGTAVTFSYNSPLHF
DNA: TGTGCCAGCAGTTTAGGTACTGCGGTAACTTTCTCCTATAATTCACCCCTCCACTTT

V: TRBV7-6
J: TRBJ2-1
size: NA
D: NA
CDR3: CASSLEIRGQLRNEQFF
DNA: TGTGCCAGCAGCTTAGAGATCAGGGGCCAGCTTAGGAATGAGCAGTTCTTC

V: TRBV5-8
J: TRBJ2-7
size: NA
D: TRBD1
CDR3: CASSHPDRGAYEQYF
DNA: TGTGCCAGCAGCCACCCTGACAGGGGGGCCTACGAGCAGTACTTC

V: TRBV3-1/TRBV3-2
J: TRBJ2-7
size: NA
D: TRBD1
CDR3: CASSPGQGSYEQYF
DNA: TGTGCCAGCAGCCCGGGACAGGGGTCCTACGAGCAGTACTTC

V: TRBV3-1/TRBV3-2
J: TRBJ1-5
size: NA
D: NA
CDR3: CASSQAGFWQPQHF
DNA: TGTGCCAGCAGCCAAGCGGGGTTCTGGCAGCCCCAGCATTTT

V: TRBV6-5
J: TRBJ2-6
size: NA
D: NA
CDR3: CASSYGGAGANVLTF
DNA: TGTGCCAGCAGTTACGGAGGGGCTGGGGCCAACGTCCTGACTTTC

V: TRBV18
J: TRBJ1-5
size: NA
D: NA
CDR3: CASSPSTGPIAQPQHF
DNA: TGTGCCAGCTCACCATCCACAGGGCCAATAGCTCAGCCCCAGCATTTT

V: TRBV4-1
J: TRBJ1-2
size: NA
D: NA
CDR3: CASSQPEGLTNTYGYTF
DNA: TGCGCCAGCAGCCAGCCAGAGGGACTCACTAATACTTACGGCTACACCTTC

V: TRBV6-6
J: TRBJ1-2
size: NA
D: NA
CDR3: CASSYAQGWADGYTF
DNA: TGTGCCAGCAGTTACGCCCAGGGCTGGGCTGATGGCTACACCTTC

V: TRBV10-1
J: TRBJ2-1
size: NA
D: NA
CDR3: CASSDSFRVSSYNEQFF
DNA: TGCGCCAGCAGTGACTCTTTCCGGGTCAGCTCCTACAATGAGCAGTTCTTC

V: TRBV9
J: TRBJ2-2
size: NA
D: TRBD1
CDR3: CASSVGQGGTGELFF
DNA: TGTGCCAGCAGCGTCGGACAGGGAGGAACCGGGGAGCTGTTTTTT

V: TRBV5-1
J: TRBJ1-6
size: NA
D: NA
CDR3: CASSLVGGNSPLHF
DNA: TGCGCCAGCAGCTTGGTTGGCGGAAATTCACCCCTCCACTTT

V: TRBV7-9
J: TRBJ1-1
size: NA
D: NA
CDR3: CASSFTGSGLNTEAFF
DNA: TGTGCCAGCAGCTTTACCGGCTCCGGCTTGAACACTGAAGCTTTCTTT

V: TRBV7-9
J: TRBJ1-3
size: NA
D: NA
CDR3: CASSTGNSGNTIYF
DNA: TGTGCCAGCAGCACAGGAAACTCTGGAAACACCATATATTTT

V: TRBV3-1/TRBV3-2
J: TRBJ1-1
size: NA
D: TRBD1
CDR3: CASSLRDREAFF
DNA: TGTGCCAGCAGCCTCCGGGACAGGGAGGCTTTCTTT

V: TRBV21-1
J: TRBJ1-6
size: NA
D: NA
CDR3: CASSNHSPLHF
DNA: TGTGCCAGCAGCAATCATTCACCCCTCCACTTT

V: TRBV5-6
J: TRBJ2-5
size: NA
D: NA
CDR3: CASSHDLETQYF
DNA: TGTGCCAGCAGCCACGACTTAGAGACCCAGTACTTC

V: TRBV18
J: TRBJ1-6
size: NA
D: NA
CDR3: CASSPGGVSPLHF
DNA: TGTGCCAGCTCACCGGGGGGGGTTTCACCCCTCCACTTT

V: TRBV10-3
J: TRBJ2-7
size: NA
D: NA
CDR3: CAISASSQRSSSYEQYF
DNA: TGTGCCATCAGTGCTAGTAGTCAACGGTCTAGCTCCTACGAGCAGTACTTC

V: TRBV19
J: TRBJ1-3
size: once
D: NA
CDR3: CASSITGASGNTIYF
DNA: TGTGCCAGTAGTATCACAGGAGCCTCTGGAAACACCATATATTTT

V: TRBV7-9
J: TRBJ2-7
size: NA
D: NA
CDR3: CASSLEWRYEQYF
DNA: TGTGCCAGCAGCTTAGAATGGCGGTACGAGCAGTACTTC

V: TRBV6-2/TRBV6-3
J: TRBJ2-2
size: NA
D: NA
CDR3: CASSYGGQGQIGELFF
DNA: TGTGCCAGCAGTTACGGGGGCCAGGGCCAAATCGGGGAGCTGTTTTTT

V: TRBV18
J: TRBJ1-1
size: NA
D: NA
CDR3: CASSPPETGEAFF
DNA: TGTGCCAGCTCACCCCCGGAGACAGGTGAAGCTTTCTTT

V: TRBV10-3
J: TRBJ1-1
size: NA
D: TRBD1
CDR3: CAISEDRGVNTEAFF
DNA: TGTGCCATCAGTGAGGACAGGGGGGTGAACACTGAAGCTTTCTTT

V: TRBV2
J: TRBJ2-5
size: NA
D: NA
CDR3: CASSPGLAQETQYF
DNA: TGTGCCAGCAGCCCGGGGCTAGCCCAAGAGACCCAGTACTTC

V: TRBV7-9
J: TRBJ2-7
size: once
D: NA
CDR3: CASSSWTGRDEQYF
DNA: TGTGCCAGCAGCTCCTGGACAGGGAGGGACGAGCAGTACTTC

V: TRBV27
J: TRBJ2-2
size: NA
D: NA
CDR3: CATGAGRTTGELFF
DNA: TGTGCCACCGGGGCGGGGAGAACCACCGGGGAGCTGTTTTTT

V: TRBV27
J: TRBJ2-2
size: NA
D: NA
CDR3: CASRLGGNTGELFF
DNA: TGTGCCAGCCGCTTGGGGGGGAACACCGGGGAGCTGTTTTTT